This T cell receptor (beta chain) was observed in a study of blood T cell repertoires in COVID-19. Study information: Acute-phase and convalescent COVID-19 samples originated in the United States, Italy and Spain.

As handled by the study authors: Estimation of nucleated cell counts was performed using reference gene primer amplification. Assay used: immunoSEQ multiplex PCR; TCRdb lists only in-frame clones, some missing. The V and J calls and the clone size are those of that table, but D and trimming were determined from the DNA. The sample includes under 170,000 clones, 87% of them seen just once. In germline, CDR1 is SGHTA, CDR2 FQGNSA. The junction had 11 bases not matched to a gene; V was cut back by 3 bases and J by 8 bases. This CDR3 spans 15 amino acids. The V and J genes are TRBV7-2 and TRBJ1-2; 8 bases agree with TRBD1. The clonotype comes from an older woman with active or convalescent COVID-19. Sequencing was performed on peripheral blood. CDR3 in amino acids: CASSLGGQGSRGYTF. The CDR3 nucleotides read TGTGCCAGCAGCTTGGGTGGACAGGGAAGTCGAGGCTACACCTTC.